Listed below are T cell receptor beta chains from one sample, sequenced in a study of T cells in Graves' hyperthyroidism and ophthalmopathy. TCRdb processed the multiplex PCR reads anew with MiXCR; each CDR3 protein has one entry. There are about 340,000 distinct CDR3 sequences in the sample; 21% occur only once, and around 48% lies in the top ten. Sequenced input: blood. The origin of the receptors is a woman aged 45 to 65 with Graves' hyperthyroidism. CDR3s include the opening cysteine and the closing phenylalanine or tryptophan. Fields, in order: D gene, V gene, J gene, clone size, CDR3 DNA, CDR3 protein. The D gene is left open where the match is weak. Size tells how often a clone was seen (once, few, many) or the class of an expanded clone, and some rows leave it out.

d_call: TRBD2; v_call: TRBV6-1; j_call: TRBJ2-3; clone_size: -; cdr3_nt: TGTGCCAGCAGTGAAGCCTCGGGGGGGAAAGATACGCAGTATTTT; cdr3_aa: CASSEASGGKDTQYF
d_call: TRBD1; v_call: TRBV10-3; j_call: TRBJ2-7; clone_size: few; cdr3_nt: TGTGCCATCAGTGCGGCAACAGGGGACTCCTACGAGCAGTACTTC; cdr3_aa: CAISAATGDSYEQYF
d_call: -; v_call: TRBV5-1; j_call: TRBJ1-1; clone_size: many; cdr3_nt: TGCGCCAGCAGCCTGACCATAACTCGGATTAGCACTGAAGCTTTCTTT; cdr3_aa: CASSLTITRISTEAFF
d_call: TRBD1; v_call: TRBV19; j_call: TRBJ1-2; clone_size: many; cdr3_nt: TGTGCCAGTAGTAGACCGGGACAGGGAGCCCGGAATGGCTACACCTTC; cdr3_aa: CASSRPGQGARNGYTF
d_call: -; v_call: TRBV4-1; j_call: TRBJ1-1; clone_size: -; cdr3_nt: TGCGCCAGCAGCCAAGAACGTCCTTCTGAAGCTTTCTTT; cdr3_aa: CASSQERPSEAFF
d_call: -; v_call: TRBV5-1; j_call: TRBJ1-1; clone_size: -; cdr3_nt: TGCGCCAGCAGCTTCGGGTTGCAAGGCTTGAACACTGAAGCTTTCTTT; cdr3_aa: CASSFGLQGLNTEAFF
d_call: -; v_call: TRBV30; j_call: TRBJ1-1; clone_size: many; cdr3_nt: TGTGCCTGGAGTTCCGGACACGGGAACACTGAAGCTTTCTTT; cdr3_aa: CAWSSGHGNTEAFF
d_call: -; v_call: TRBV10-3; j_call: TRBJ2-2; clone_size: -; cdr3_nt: TGTGCCACGAGGTCGGTGAACACCGGGGAGCTGTTTTTT; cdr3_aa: CATRSVNTGELFF
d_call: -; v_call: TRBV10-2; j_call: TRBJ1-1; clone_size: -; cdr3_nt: TGCGCCAGCAGGGTCGGCCCGTCGAACACTGAAGCTTTCTTT; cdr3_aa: CASRVGPSNTEAFF
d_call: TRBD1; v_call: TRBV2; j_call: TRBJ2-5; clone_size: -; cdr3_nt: TGTGCCAGCAGCACGTTCCCACAGGGGAAGGAGACCCAGTACTTC; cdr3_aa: CASSTFPQGKETQYF
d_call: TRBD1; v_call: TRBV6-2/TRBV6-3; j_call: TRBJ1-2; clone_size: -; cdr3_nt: TGTGCCAGCTTACAGGGGACTACTAACTATGGCTACACCTTC; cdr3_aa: CASLQGTTNYGYTF
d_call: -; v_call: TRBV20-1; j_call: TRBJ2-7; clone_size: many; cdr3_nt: TGCAGTGCTAGGGGTGCCAAAACACCTCTCGAGCAGTACTTC; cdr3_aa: CSARGAKTPLEQYF
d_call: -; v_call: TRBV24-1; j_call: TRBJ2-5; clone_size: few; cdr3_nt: TGTGCCACCAGTGATTTAGGGAAACAGTACTTC; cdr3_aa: CATSDLGKQYF
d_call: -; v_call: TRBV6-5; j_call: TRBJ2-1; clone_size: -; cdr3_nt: TGTGCCAGCAGTTACTCCCTAAGTAACAATGAGCAGTTCTTC; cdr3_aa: CASSYSLSNNEQFF
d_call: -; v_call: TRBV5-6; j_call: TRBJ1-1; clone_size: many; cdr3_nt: TGTGCCAGCAGCCGTGGGGCAGTGAACACTGAAGCTTTCTTT; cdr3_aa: CASSRGAVNTEAFF
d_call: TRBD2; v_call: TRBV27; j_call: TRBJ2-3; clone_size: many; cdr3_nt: TGTGCCAGCAGTTCTGATCGGGGGGGCCGGGATACGCAGTATTTT; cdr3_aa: CASSSDRGGRDTQYF
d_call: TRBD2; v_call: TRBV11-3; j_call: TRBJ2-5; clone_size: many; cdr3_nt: TGTGCCAGCAGCTTAAAACTAGCGGGAGGGCGAGAGACCCAGTACTTC; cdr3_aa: CASSLKLAGGRETQYF
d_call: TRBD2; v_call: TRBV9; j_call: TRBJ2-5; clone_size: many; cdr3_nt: TGTGCCAGCAGCCCCGGGACTAGCGGGGGGGCGATAGAGACCCAGTACTTC; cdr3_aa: CASSPGTSGGAIETQYF